This T cell receptor beta chain was identified during a study of T cells in Graves' hyperthyroidism and ophthalmopathy. TCR beta CDR3 regions were amplified from RNA. First-round RT-PCR with HTBI primers amplified the TCR CDR3 region. TCRdb analysed the multiplex PCR reads with MiXCR anew, one entry per CDR3 protein. Among about 570,000 distinct CDR3 sequences listed, 14% were seen once. The CDR3 length is 15 residues. Germline trimming cut 3 bases from V and 5 bases from J; bases unmatched to any gene: 5. The germline V gene has CDR1 WSHSY and CDR2 SAAADI. Sequencing was done on a sample of blood. The J gene is TRBJ2-2, the V gene TRBV10-2, with 8 bases aligning to TRBD1. The clonotype was recovered from a woman between 40 and 50 years old with Graves' hyperthyroidism. The CDR3: CASSDGTGRTGELFF. CDR3 in DNA: TGCGCCAGCAGTGATGGGACAGGACGAACCGGGGAGCTGTTTTTT.